A single sample gave rise to the 8 T cell receptor beta chains below, sequenced in a study of vaccination and CD4 T cells after COVID-19. The Oncomine TCR Beta short-read assay was applied to DNA of cultured CD4+ T cells. From the PCR reads, TCRdb called clonotypes with MiXCR, one entry per CDR3 protein. Among more than 20,000 distinct CDR3 sequences listed, approximately 41% were seen once. No antigen has been identified for these receptors. Time point specified: late sampling 161 to 241 days after vaccination in a few convalescent patients. Stated treatment: approximately 9-day PBMC culture with coronavirus spike peptide pools or control peptides (ViraFEST assay). Specimen: CD4+ T cells from blood, cultured in vitro, collected about 7 months after SARS-CoV-2 vaccination. Source of these receptors: a human donor who had recovered from COVID-19.

This clonotype was seen more than once but under ten times. The chain has TRBV2 and TRBJ1-6; D gene uncertain. With 1 base removed from V and 10 bases from J, the gap between germline ends came to 14 bases. The germline V gene encodes CDR1 SNHLY and CDR2 FYNNEI. The CDR3 loop spans 15 amino acids. Here the CDR3 reads CASSEEMGLSSPLHF. The CDR3 DNA follows: TGTGCCAGCAGTGAAGAGATGGGGTTATCGTCACCCCTCCACTTT.

The chain uses TRBV20-1 and TRBJ2-2, with D perhaps assigned TRBD1 or TRBD2 (5 bases each). Per germline, CDR1 DFQATT and CDR2 SNEGSKA (reference sequence). Trimming cost V 1 base and J 7 bases, with 7 bases left between them. The CDR3 is 12 amino acids. The CDR3 DNA is TGCAGTGCTAGAGTGGGGGACGGGGAGCTGTTTTTT. Amino acids: CSARVGDGELFF.

The chain employs TRBV27 and TRBJ2-1; TRBD1 matches at 9 bases. The CDR3 covers 15 residues. In germline, CDR1 is MNHEY, CDR2 SMNVEV (reference sequence). Trimming cost V 1 base and J 8 bases; bases outside gene matches: 6. The CDR3 DNA is TGTGCCAGCAGTTTATATGGACAGGGGATCGATGAGCAGTTCTTC. This encodes CASSLYGQGIDEQFF.

The chain links TRBV7-3 to TRBJ1-1; D may be TRBD1 (5 bases). Germline CDR1 and CDR2: SGHTA and FQGTGA. This CDR3 spans 13 amino acids. V dropped 3 bases and J dropped 3 bases, with 8 bases sitting between them. CDR3 sequence reads: CASSFMGDTEAFF. CDR3 bases: TGTGCCAGCAGCTTTATGGGGGACACTGAAGCTTTCTTT.

The table lists this clonotype with a few counts. This chain links TRBV20-1 with TRBJ2-7, with a weak D call TRBD2 (6 bases). Germline CDR1 and CDR2: DFQATT and SNEGSKA (reference sequence). The CDR3 is 11 residues long. Trimming took 3 bases from V and 6 from J, leaving 9 bases between them. The CDR3 sequence: CSASGSREQYF. The CDR3 nucleotides read TGCAGTGCTAGCGGGAGCCGCGAGCAGTACTTC.

This clonotype came up once. The chain combines TRBV5-6 with TRBJ2-5, with D possibly being TRBD1 (5 bases). Looked up from germline, CDR1 is SGHDT and CDR2 is YYEEEE. CDR3 length: 13 residues. V lost 4 bases and J lost 4, with 11 bases in between. Written as DNA, the CDR3 is TGTGCCAGCAGCCTCCAGGGCAGAGAGACCCAGTACTTC. It codes for CASSLQGRETQYF.

This sequence joins TRBV7-8 and TRBJ2-2; TRBD1 agrees at 7 bases. V trimming: 4 bases; J trimming: 4 bases; junction bases outside the gene matches: 9. This CDR3 contains 16 residues. Germline V gene data show CDR1 as SGHVS and CDR2 as FQNEAQ. In DNA, the CDR3 is TGTGCCAGCAGCTCGGACAGGAGACCCATCACCGGGGAGCTGTTTTTT. Translating gives CASSSDRRPITGELFF.

The chain is built from TRBV20-1 and TRBJ2-7, with D possibly matching TRBD2 (6 bases). Trimming removed 4 bases at V and 6 bases at J, with 19 bases between. Germline V gene lookup returns CDR1 DFQATT and CDR2 SNEGSKA (reference sequence). CDR3 length: 14 amino acids. The chain's CDR3 is CSANYAGRPSEQYF. The CDR3 DNA reads as TGCAGTGCTAATTATGCGGGGAGGCCGTCCGAGCAGTACTTC.